Following are 21 T cell receptor beta chains from one sample sequenced in a study of T cells in Graves' hyperthyroidism and ophthalmopathy. RNA transcripts served as the template for amplifying TCR beta CDR3 regions. Initially, a first-round RT-PCR of the TCR CDR3 employed the HTBI primer set. MiXCR was run by TCRdb on the multiplex PCR reads, yielding one entry per CDR3 protein. Here the sample spans hundreds of thousands of distinct CDR3 sequences, roughly 15% being singletons. The sample consisted of blood. These receptors were obtained from a woman aged 45-65 years with Graves' ophthalmopathy.

The chain couples TRBV28 to TRBJ1-2; D is ambiguous. CDR3 length: 12 residues. Germline assignment: CDR1 MDHEN and CDR2 SYDVKM. Trimming stripped 4 bases from V and 4 bases from J, with 7 bases between. DNA for the CDR3: TGTGCCAGCAGTTCTACGTTCTATGGCTACACCTTC. This encodes CASSSTFYGYTF.

This clonotype was found many times. This rearrangement joins TRBV27 to TRBJ2-1, with 8 bases identical to TRBD2. Germline V gene sequence: CDR1 MNHEY, CDR2 SMNVEV (reference sequence). This CDR3 contains 18 residues. Trimming took 4 bases from V and 8 from J; bases not matched to a gene: 19. CDR3 region: CASSSTAGLALSQYEQFF. The CDR3 DNA reads TGTGCCAGCAGTTCTACCGCCGGACTAGCTCTTTCGCAGTATGAGCAGTTCTTC.

This clonotype was observed a few times. DNA for the CDR3: TGTGCCAGCAGCCAGGGGCTCTATGGCTACACCTTC. As protein: CASSQGLYGYTF. The chain uses TRBV5-6 and TRBJ1-2; possibly TRBD1 for D (6 bases). Germline V gives CDR1 SGHDT, CDR2 YYEEEE. V gave up 4 bases and J gave up 4 bases, with 8 bases separating them. The CDR3 runs to 12 residues.

The sample holds a few counts of this clonotype. V gene TRBV30 combines with J gene TRBJ2-6; possible D gene TRBD1, 6 bases. V was shortened by 0 bases and J by 2 bases, with 14 bases between the two germline ends. Germline values: CDR1 GTSNPN, CDR2 SVGIG (reference sequence). The CDR3 totals 17 residues. CDR3 coding DNA: TGTGCCTGGAGTGTAGGGACACTATTAACTGGGGCCAACGTCCTGACTTTC. Its translation: CAWSVGTLLTGANVLTF.

This clonotype was seen ten or more times. The V call is TRBV7-2, the J call TRBJ1-1, with TRBD1 matching over 7 bases. V trimming: 6 bases; J trimming: 4 bases; junction bases outside the gene matches: 5. The CDR3 is made up of 13 amino acids. CDR1 and CDR2 from the germline V gene are SGHTA and FQGNSA. The CDR3 bases are TGTGCCAGCAGTTCCGACAGGGCCACTGAAGCTTTCTTT. As protein: CASSSDRATEAFF.

The chain recombines TRBV7-8 with TRBJ1-1, with a weak D call TRBD1 (5 bases). The CDR3 is 15 amino acids. Germline values: CDR1 SGHVS, CDR2 FQNEAQ. The V end lost 5 bases, the J end lost 1 base, and 14 bases lay between the germline ends. The CDR3 is CASSPGGGPNTEAFF. CDR3 DNA: TGTGCCAGCAGCCCCGGGGGGGGTCCGAACACTGAAGCTTTCTTT.

The J gene is TRBJ2-2, the V gene TRBV12-3 or TRBV12-4, with a tentative D call TRBD2 (6 bases). The CDR3 is 15 amino acids. V lost 3 bases and J 5 bases, leaving 13 bases between the germline ends. The CDR3 protein is CASSLLGRETGELFF. CDR3 coding DNA: TGTGCCAGCAGTTTGTTGGGACGGGAGACCGGGGAGCTGTTTTTT.

This clonotype was detected only a few times. V gene TRBV29-1 combines with J gene TRBJ1-1; D is uncertain. V lost 4 bases and J lost 11, with 14 bases in between. Germline values: CDR1 SQVTM, CDR2 ANQGSEA. The CDR3 has 11 amino acids. CDR3 sequence reads: CSVVVQRLAFF. As DNA, the CDR3 is TGCAGCGTTGTTGTGCAGAGGCTTGCTTTCTTT.

This clonotype has a handful of counts. This chain links TRBV12-3 or TRBV12-4 with TRBJ1-4; D is possibly TRBD1 (5 bases). Trimming shortened V by 8 bases and J by 8 bases, and 9 bases separated the two germline ends. CDR3 length: 11 amino acids. This chain's CDR3 is CASARGEKLFF. In nucleotides, the CDR3 is TGTGCCAGCGCGCGGGGGGAAAAACTGTTTTTT.

The chain employs TRBV5-8 and TRBJ2-1; 11 bases are shared with TRBD2. The CDR3 sequence is 17 residues long. Germline V gene sequence: CDR1 SGHTS, CDR2 YDEGEE. Germline trimming cut 2 bases from V and 4 bases from J; bases unmatched to any gene: 8. In DNA form, the CDR3 reads TGTGCCAGCAGCTTCACTAGCGGGAGCGTGTCATACAATGAGCAGTTCTTC. The encoded protein is CASSFTSGSVSYNEQFF.

In the case of this clonotype: The conserved phenylalanine or tryptophan normally closing the CDR3 is absent here, so this likely arose from a read error. This rearrangement joins TRBV29-1 to TRBJ2-1, with 9 nucleotides matching TRBD2. Trimming removed 2 bases from V and 7 bases from J; junction bases left unmatched: 9. This CDR3 spans 15 amino acids. The germline CDR1 and CDR2 sequences are SQVTM and ANQGSEA. As DNA, the CDR3 is TGCAGCGTTGAAATGGTAGCGGGAGTGGTTAATGAGCAGTTCATC. Protein product: CSVEMVAGVVNEQFI.

The chain combines TRBV20-1 with TRBJ2-2; 12 nucleotides match TRBD2. The CDR3 runs to 16 residues. CDR1 DFQATT and CDR2 SNEGSKA come from the germline V gene (reference sequence). The junction had 3 bases not matched to a gene; V was cut back by 1 base and J by 3 bases. CDR3 region: CSARASGRVDTGELFF. The DNA of the CDR3 is TGCAGTGCTAGAGCTAGCGGGAGGGTGGACACCGGGGAGCTGTTTTTT.

This clonotype came up a few times. The chain carries TRBV6-2 or TRBV6-3 and TRBJ2-3, with 7 bases aligning to TRBD2. V lost 7 bases and J lost 9; bases outside the gene matches: 4. Germline V gives CDR1 MNHEY, CDR2 SVGEGT. This CDR3 comprises 11 residues. This CDR3 is CASTTSETQYF. The DNA for the CDR3 is TGTGCCAGCACCACTAGCGAGACGCAGTATTTT.

This clonotype was picked up many times. The CDR3 DNA reads as TGCAGTGCCGGACAGCGGGAGGGGTTTAATGAGCAGTACTTC. Protein: CSAGQREGFNEQYF. The chain has TRBV20-1 and TRBJ2-7, with 10 bases matching TRBD2. Germline CDR1 reads DFQATT; CDR2 reads SNEGSKA (reference sequence). This CDR3 region has 14 residues. V gave up 6 bases and J gave up 7 bases; unmatched junction bases: 12.

The table lists this clonotype with many counts. The chain links TRBV5-1 to TRBJ2-3, with TRBD1 identical over 7 bases. The CDR3 totals 15 residues. J was trimmed by 4 bases and V by 9 bases; bases with no gene match: 14. Germline CDR1 reads SGHRS; CDR2 reads YFSETQ. This chain's CDR3 is CATRPRDSVADTQYF. The CDR3 nucleotides are TGCGCCACCCGCCCACGGGACAGTGTTGCAGATACGCAGTATTTT.

This clonotype came up many times. This chain joins TRBV7-2 and TRBJ2-7; D could derive from TRBD1 or TRBD2 (5 bases each). Between the trimmed V and J ends, which lost 5 bases and 0 bases, there was a span of 11 bases. This CDR3 region has 14 residues. The V gene's germline CDR1 is SGHTA and CDR2 FQGNSA. The CDR3 DNA reads as TGTGCCAGCAGCCACCTGGGGACCTCCTACGAGCAGTACTTC. Translating it yields CASSHLGTSYEQYF. The full variable domain, in which reference TRBV7-2 and TRBJ2-7 provide the parts outside the CDR3, is GAGVSQSPSNKVTEKGKDVELRCDPISGHTALYWYRQSLGQGLEFLIYFQGNSAPDKSGLPSDRFSAERTGGSVSTLTIQRTQQEDSAVYLCASSHLGTSYEQYFGPGTRLTVT.

The V call is TRBV19, the J call TRBJ2-1, with 13 bases fitting TRBD2. The CDR3 extends over 15 amino acids. V trimming: 6 bases; J trimming: 5 bases; junction bases outside the gene matches: 4. Per germline, CDR1 LNHDA and CDR2 SQIVND (reference sequence). The CDR3 nucleotides are TGTGCCAGTAGGATACTAGCGGGAGGGCACAATGAGCAGTTCTTC. Protein product: CASRILAGGHNEQFF. Using reference TRBV19 and TRBJ2-1 for the parts outside the CDR3, the full variable domain is DGGITQSPKYLFRKEGQNVTLSCEQNLNHDAMYWYRQDPGQGLRLIYYSQIVNDFQKGDIAEGYSVSREKKESFPLTVTSAQKNPTAFYLCASRILAGGHNEQFFGPGTRLTVL.

There are a few counts of this clonotype. In nucleotides, the CDR3 is TGTGCCAGCAGTGCTAGCGGGAACCAGTACTTC. Amino acids: CASSASGNQYF. The rearrangement uses TRBV6-1 and TRBJ2-5; the match to TRBD2 covers 9 bases. The CDR3 extends over 11 amino acids. CDR1 and CDR2 from the germline V gene are MNHNS and SASEGT. The junction had 1 base not matched to a gene; V was cut back by 4 bases and J by 10 bases.

This clonotype was picked up many times. This sequence joins TRBV24-1 and TRBJ2-2; 8 bases are a match to TRBD2. The germline gives CDR1 KGHDR, CDR2 SFDVKD. This CDR3 comprises 15 residues. V lost 5 bases to trimming and J lost 4 bases; unmatched junction nucleotides: 5. CDR3 residues: CATSVSGRGTGELFF. CDR3 bases: TGTGCCACCAGTGTCAGCGGGAGAGGCACCGGGGAGCTGTTTTTT.

This clonotype was seen a few times. V is TRBV12-3 or TRBV12-4 and J is TRBJ2-1; 16 bases fit TRBD2. J gave up 2 bases and V 2 bases, and 3 bases lay outside the gene matches. The CDR3 length is 18 residues. The CDR3 DNA reads as TGTGCCAGCAGTTTATCGGGACTAGCGGGAGGGCCCTACAATGAGCAGTTCTTC. Translating gives CASSLSGLAGGPYNEQFF.

This clonotype was observed a handful of times. This chain joins TRBV20-1 and TRBJ2-3; 7 nucleotides align to TRBD2. Trimming removed 5 bases from V and 5 bases from J; junction bases left unmatched: 10. The germline CDR1 and CDR2 sequences are DFQATT and SNEGSKA (reference sequence). CDR3 length equals 14 residues. The CDR3 nucleotides are TGCAGTGCTCAAGCGGGACCCCTTGGAGATACGCAGTATTTT. This translates into CSAQAGPLGDTQYF.